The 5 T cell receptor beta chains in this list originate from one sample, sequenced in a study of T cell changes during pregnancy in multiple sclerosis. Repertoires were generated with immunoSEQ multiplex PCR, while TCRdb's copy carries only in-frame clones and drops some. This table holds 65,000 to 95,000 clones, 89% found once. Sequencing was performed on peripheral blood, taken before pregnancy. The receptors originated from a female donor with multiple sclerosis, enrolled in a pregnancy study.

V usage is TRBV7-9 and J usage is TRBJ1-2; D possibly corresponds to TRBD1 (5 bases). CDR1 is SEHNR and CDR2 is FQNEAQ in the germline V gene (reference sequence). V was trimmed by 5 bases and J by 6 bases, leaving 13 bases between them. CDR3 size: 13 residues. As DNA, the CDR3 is TGTGCCAGCAGCCTATACGGGGGGGATGGCTACACCTTC. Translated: CASSLYGGDGYTF.

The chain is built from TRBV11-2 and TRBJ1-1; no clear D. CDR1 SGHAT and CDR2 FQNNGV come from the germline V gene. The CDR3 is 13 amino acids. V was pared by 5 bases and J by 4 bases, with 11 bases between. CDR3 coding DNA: TGTGCCAGCAGCCCCGGGATCAGCACTGAAGCTTTCTTT. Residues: CASSPGISTEAFF.

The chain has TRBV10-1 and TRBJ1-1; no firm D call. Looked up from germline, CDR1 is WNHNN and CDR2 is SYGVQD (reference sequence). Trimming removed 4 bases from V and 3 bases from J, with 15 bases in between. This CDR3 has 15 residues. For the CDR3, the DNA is TGCGCCAGCAGTGTCCCGAGCGGTTCGTACACTGAAGCTTTCTTT. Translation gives CASSVPSGSYTEAFF.

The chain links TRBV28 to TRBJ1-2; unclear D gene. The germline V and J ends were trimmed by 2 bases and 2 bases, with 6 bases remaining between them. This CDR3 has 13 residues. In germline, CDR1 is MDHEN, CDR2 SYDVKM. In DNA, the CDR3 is TGTGCCAGCAGTTTACTAGGAAACTATGGCTACACCTTC. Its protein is CASSLLGNYGYTF.

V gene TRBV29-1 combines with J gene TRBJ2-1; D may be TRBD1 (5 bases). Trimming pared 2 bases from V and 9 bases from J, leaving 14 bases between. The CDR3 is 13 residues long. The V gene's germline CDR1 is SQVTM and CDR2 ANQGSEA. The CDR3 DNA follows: TGCAGCGTTGAATTAGGGCAGGGTGGTGAGCAGTTCTTC. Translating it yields CSVELGQGGEQFF.